Following are 6 T cell receptor beta chains from one sample sequenced in a study of T cells in Graves' hyperthyroidism and ophthalmopathy. What was amplified from RNA transcripts were TCR beta CDR3 regions. HTBI primers were employed in a first-round RT-PCR of the TCR CDR3. Via MiXCR, TCRdb re-called the multiplex PCR reads, giving one row per CDR3 protein. This sample has hundreds of thousands of distinct CDR3 sequences, with 35% to 40% found just once. The material sequenced was blood. These receptors were obtained from a man between 18 and 29 years old with Graves' hyperthyroidism.

The chain uses TRBV7-6 and TRBJ2-3, with D unclear. The CDR3 totals 14 residues. Per the germline V gene, CDR1 is SGHVS and CDR2 is FNYEAQ. V gave up 2 bases and J gave up 4 bases, with 10 bases separating them. CDR3 DNA: TGTGCCAGCAGCTTAATCGGTCCGGCAGATACGCAGTATTTT. Translating it yields CASSLIGPADTQYF.

This clonotype has more than one count but fewer than ten. The chain has TRBV9 and TRBJ1-1, with TRBD1 identical over 9 bases. Germline lookup yields CDR1 SGDLS and CDR2 YYNGEE. After removal of 4 bases from V and 1 base from J, the junction contained 5 bases not matched to a gene. The CDR3 consists of 15 residues. The CDR3 DNA sequence: TGTGCCAGCAGCAAGAAGACAGGGGGGAACACTGAAGCTTTCTTT. Its protein is CASSKKTGGNTEAFF. The entire variable domain, with the rest obtained from reference TRBV9 and TRBJ1-1, is as follows: DSGVTQTPKHLITATGQRVTLRCSPRSGDLSVYWYQQSLDQGLQFLIQYYNGEERAKGNILERFSAQQFPDLHSELNLSSLELGDSALYFCASSKKTGGNTEAFFGQGTRLTVV.

This clonotype was seen a handful of times. This rearrangement joins TRBV2 to TRBJ1-1, with 7 bases matching TRBD1. CDR1 and CDR2 (germline): SNHLY, FYNNEI. The CDR3 has 13 residues. The V segment lost 5 bases and the J segment 11 bases; nucleotides outside the gene matches: 11. The CDR3 is CASSPTDRVGAFF. In DNA form, the CDR3 reads TGTGCCAGCAGTCCAACTGACAGGGTCGGGGCTTTCTTT.

This rearrangement joins TRBV29-1 to TRBJ2-1; 8 bases are a match to TRBD1. Germline lookup yields CDR1 SQVTM and CDR2 ANQGSEA. The CDR3 length is 12 residues. The V segment lost 6 bases and the J segment 6 bases; nucleotides outside the gene matches: 4. This chain's CDR3 is CSVRTGTNEQFF. The CDR3 DNA sequence: TGCAGCGTCAGGACAGGGACCAATGAGCAGTTCTTC.

The chain employs TRBV20-1 and TRBJ2-2; TRBD1 matches 7 bases. Germline CDR1 is DFQATT and CDR2 is SNEGSKA (reference sequence). V was pared by 3 bases and J by 8 bases, with 9 bases of the junction left unmatched. CDR3 length: 14 amino acids. The CDR3 loop reads CSASGSTGRGELFF. CDR3 coding DNA: TGCAGTGCTAGTGGATCGACAGGGAGAGGGGAGCTGTTTTTT.

This clonotype was seen a handful of times. The chain employs TRBV6-5 and TRBJ2-2, with TRBD2 matching 14 bases. Germline CDR1 MNHEY, CDR2 SVGAGI. J gave up 5 bases and V 4 bases, and 12 bases lay outside the gene matches. This CDR3 region has 19 residues. CDR3 region: CASSSADRGLAGETGELFF. In nucleotides, the CDR3 is TGTGCCAGCAGTTCTGCGGACAGGGGACTAGCGGGAGAGACCGGGGAGCTGTTTTTT.